A single sample is the source of the 28 T cell receptor beta chains below, sequenced in a study of blood T cell repertoires in COVID-19. Profiling relied on immunoSEQ multiplex PCR, and the TCRdb table lists in-frame clones only, not all of them. The table includes about 200,000 clones, around 80% detected once. Material for sequencing was peripheral blood. The receptor set was obtained from a woman of 80 years or more with active or convalescent COVID-19.

This clone was seen once. The V call is TRBV18, the J call TRBJ1-1; D not certain. Germline V gene sequence: CDR1 KGHSH, CDR2 LQKENI. The V and J ends lost 2 bases and 1 base respectively, with 8 bases between them. The CDR3 contains 14 residues. This CDR3 is CASSPAGSNTEAFF. The CDR3 DNA reads as TGTGCCAGCTCACCAGCGGGTTCGAACACTGAAGCTTTCTTT.

This chain uses TRBV2 with TRBJ1-2; 7 bases agree with TRBD1. Germline values: CDR1 SNHLY, CDR2 FYNNEI. The length of the CDR3 is 14 residues. With V trimmed by 1 base and J by 5 bases, 4 bases remained unmatched. CDR3 sequence (DNA): TGTGCCAGCAGTGAAGGGGGACAGCTTTATGGCTACACCTTC. Protein product: CASSEGGQLYGYTF.

This clone appeared a single time. The rearrangement links TRBV4-3 to TRBJ2-7; 8 positions match TRBD1. The CDR3 is 16 amino acids. Germline values: CDR1 LGHNA, CDR2 YSLEER. The ends lost 0 bases at V and 6 bases at J; junction bases unmatched: 10. CDR3 nucleotide sequence: TGCGCCAGCAGCCAAGATCCGCCCGACAGGGGAACCGAGCAGTACTTC. Its protein is CASSQDPPDRGTEQYF.

The rearrangement joins TRBV30 to TRBJ2-7, with 7 nucleotides matching TRBD1. This CDR3 region has 16 residues. The ends lost 1 base at V and 4 bases at J; junction bases unmatched: 13. Germline assignment: CDR1 GTSNPN and CDR2 SVGIG (reference sequence). The CDR3 sequence: CAWSDPFIQGSYEQYF. The CDR3 nucleotides are TGTGCCTGGAGTGACCCGTTTATACAGGGGTCTTACGAGCAGTACTTC.

The chain couples TRBV7-2 to TRBJ2-2, with TRBD2 matching over 7 bases. CDR1 and CDR2 from the germline V gene are SGHTA and FQGNSA. The J segment lost 5 bases and the V segment lost 3 bases, leaving 12 bases of the junction unmatched. This CDR3 has 17 amino acids. DNA for the CDR3: TGTGCCAGCAGCTTGTTTCCTACGGGGGGAAATACCGGGGAGCTGTTTTTT. Amino acids: CASSLFPTGGNTGELFF.

The V gene is TRBV18, the J gene TRBJ1-2; unclear D gene. Germline values: CDR1 KGHSH, CDR2 LQKENI. This CDR3 comprises 15 residues. The germline V and J ends were trimmed by 2 bases and 4 bases, with 14 bases remaining between them. The CDR3 spells CASSPYSGQAYGYTF. DNA of the CDR3: TGTGCCAGCTCACCATACAGTGGCCAAGCCTATGGCTACACCTTC.

CDR3 sequence: CASSKQGWANEKLFF. The CDR3 bases are TGTGCCAGCAGCAAGCAGGGGTGGGCTAATGAAAAACTGTTTTTT. The J gene is TRBJ1-4, the V gene TRBV2; TRBD1 is a possible D gene (6 bases). The CDR3 has 15 residues. Trimming pared 6 bases from V and 3 bases from J, leaving 14 bases between. Germline V lookup: CDR1 SNHLY, CDR2 FYNNEI.

V and J are TRBV5-1 and TRBJ2-7; 10 positions match TRBD1. This CDR3 region has 15 residues. Germline assignment: CDR1 SGHRS and CDR2 YFSETQ. V lost 4 bases and J lost 7; bases outside the gene matches: 11. The CDR3 here is CASSPTGQGLWEQYF. CDR3 coding DNA: TGCGCCAGCAGCCCTACGGGACAGGGGCTGTGGGAGCAGTACTTC.

This sequence joins TRBV5-6 and TRBJ2-1; 10 bases match TRBD2. J was trimmed by 4 bases and V by 3 bases; bases with no gene match: 4. From germline, CDR1 is SGHDT and CDR2 YYEEEE. CDR3 length: 15 residues. CDR3 sequence (DNA): TGTGCCAGCAGCTGCACTAGCGGGGCTTACAATGAGCAGTTCTTC. Its translation: CASSCTSGAYNEQFF.

This clone has just one count. This sequence joins TRBV5-1 and TRBJ1-5; D might be TRBD1 (5 bases). The CDR3 length is 15 residues. V was trimmed by 3 bases and J by 5 bases, leaving 15 bases between them. Germline V gene sequence: CDR1 SGHRS, CDR2 YFSETQ. The CDR3 DNA reads TGCGCCAGCAGCTATCTTCCGGGGGGGGATCAGCCCCAGCATTTT. The encoded protein is CASSYLPGGDQPQHF.

The rearrangement joins TRBV6-5 to TRBJ1-1; no firm D call. The CDR3 runs 13 residues. CDR1 is MNHEY and CDR2 is SVGAGI in the germline V gene. V was trimmed by 7 bases and J by 3 bases, leaving 12 bases between them. CDR3 amino acids: CASNMKRDTEAFF. As DNA, the CDR3 is TGTGCCAGCAATATGAAGAGGGACACTGAAGCTTTCTTT.

This rearrangement joins TRBV5-1 to TRBJ2-3, with TRBD2 identical over 10 bases. The germline CDR1 and CDR2 sequences are SGHRS and YFSETQ. V lost 5 bases and J lost 3; bases outside the gene matches: 3. The CDR3 contains 14 residues. CDR3 in amino acids: CASSSGGPTDTQYF. CDR3 coding DNA: TGCGCCAGCAGTAGCGGGGGGCCTACAGATACGCAGTATTTT. Together with reference TRBV5-1 and TRBJ2-3, the CDR3 gives the full variable domain: KAGVTQTPRYLIKTRGQQVTLSCSPISGHRSVSWYQQTPGQGLQFLFEYFSETQRNKGNFPGRFSGRQFSNSRSEMNVSTLELGDSALYLCASSSGGPTDTQYFGPGTRLTVL.

This clone was picked up one time. V is TRBV4-3 and J is TRBJ1-2; the match to TRBD1 covers 10 bases. The length of the CDR3 is 15 residues. The V and J ends lost 4 bases and 7 bases, in that order; junction bases with no gene match: 9. Germline CDR1 and CDR2: LGHNA and YSLEER. The CDR3 nucleotides are TGCGCCAGCAGCCGAGGGACAGGGGATTTAGGTGGCTACACCTTC. Residues: CASSRGTGDLGGYTF.

This chain joins TRBV21-1 and TRBJ2-5; the D call of TRBD2 is as the table states it, not checked on the DNA. TRBV21-1 is marked as a pseudogene. The CDR3 extends over 14 amino acids. CDR3 protein: CASPQAGVQETQYF. The CDR3 region has the DNA TGTGCCAGCCCCCAAGCGGGGGTCCAAGAGACCCAGTACTTC.

The rearrangement links TRBV10-2 to TRBJ1-1; TRBD1 aligns across 7 bases. The CDR3 totals 15 residues. The V segment lost 2 bases and the J segment 0 bases; nucleotides outside the gene matches: 3. Germline V gene sequence: CDR1 WSHSY, CDR2 SAAADI. This chain's CDR3 is CASSEIGGMNTEAFF. The CDR3 bases are TGCGCCAGCAGTGAGATAGGGGGCATGAACACTGAAGCTTTCTTT.

This clone has just one count. V gene TRBV10-3 combines with J gene TRBJ2-4; TRBD2 agrees at 13 bases. Germline lookup yields CDR1 ENHRY and CDR2 SYGVKD. The CDR3 runs to 19 residues. With 4 bases clipped from V and 1 base from J, the junction kept 10 bases outside the gene matches. This CDR3 reads CAISAKLAGGLVAKNIQYF. In DNA form, the CDR3 reads TGTGCCATCAGTGCTAAACTAGCGGGGGGGTTGGTGGCCAAAAACATTCAGTACTTC.

The chain has TRBV6-1 and TRBJ1-2; maybe TRBD1 (5 bases). V dropped 2 bases and J dropped 2 bases, with 9 bases sitting between them. This CDR3 has 14 residues. Germline assignment: CDR1 MNHNS and CDR2 SASEGT. The CDR3 sequence: CASSEKAGNYGYTF. The CDR3 coding sequence is TGTGCCAGCAGTGAAAAGGCAGGGAACTATGGCTACACCTTC.

The chain is built from TRBV28 and TRBJ1-6; TRBD1 aligns across 7 bases. This CDR3 is 15 amino acids long. V shed 5 bases, J shed 5 bases, and the junction held 6 bases outside the gene matches. The germline V gene has CDR1 MDHEN and CDR2 SYDVKM. CDR3 region: CASSHPTGNNSPLHF. The CDR3 DNA reads as TGTGCCAGCAGTCACCCGACAGGGAATAATTCACCCCTCCACTTT.

In this sample, this clone turned up many times. The V call is TRBV19, the J call TRBJ1-1; TRBD1 matches 7 bases. CDR3 length: 14 amino acids. Per the germline V gene, CDR1 is LNHDA and CDR2 is SQIVND (reference sequence). The junction had 9 bases not matched to a gene; V was cut back by 6 bases and J by 5 bases. In DNA form, the CDR3 reads TGTGCCAGTAGGAGACAGGGATCGGGAACTGAAGCTTTCTTT. This codes for CASRRQGSGTEAFF.

This clone has just a few counts. The chain employs TRBV2 and TRBJ2-3, with a weak D call TRBD2 (6 bases). Germline V gene data show CDR1 as SNHLY and CDR2 as FYNNEI. This CDR3 is built from 12 residues. Trimming shortened V by 6 bases and J by 6 bases, and 10 bases separated the two germline ends. CDR3 bases: TGTGCCAGCAGCGCTAGCGCCGATACGCAGTATTTT. Translation: CASSASADTQYF.

The chain carries TRBV18 and TRBJ1-1; 7 nucleotides align to TRBD1. Germline V gene lookup returns CDR1 KGHSH and CDR2 LQKENI. The CDR3 consists of 18 residues. V shed 1 base, J shed 1 base, and the junction held 12 bases outside the gene matches. CDR3 residues: CASSPRRQGAVGNTEAFF. CDR3 DNA: TGTGCCAGCTCACCACGGCGACAGGGAGCGGTCGGGAACACTGAAGCTTTCTTT.

The chain employs TRBV15 and TRBJ1-5, with 8 bases identical to TRBD1. V shed 1 base, J shed 4 bases, and the junction held 3 bases outside the gene matches. The germline V gene encodes CDR1 LNHNV and CDR2 YYDKDF (reference sequence). This CDR3 comprises 15 residues. The CDR3 DNA follows: TGTGCCACCAGCAGAGGGAGGACAGGGAATCAGCCCCAGCATTTT. As protein: CATSRGRTGNQPQHF.

This clone was seen a few times. The gene calls are TRBV6-5 and TRBJ1-6, with a possible D match to TRBD1 (6 bases). Germline V lookup: CDR1 MNHEY, CDR2 SVGAGI. V gave up 10 bases and J gave up 10 bases, with 20 bases separating them. The length of the CDR3 is 14 residues. The CDR3 loop is CATRRSRGDSPLHF. The CDR3 coding sequence is TGTGCCACCCGAAGGTCCAGGGGAGACTCACCCCTCCACTTT.

The chain uses TRBV18 and TRBJ1-5; D gene uncertain. V was shortened by 8 bases and J by 7 bases, with 15 bases between the two germline ends. This CDR3 spans 13 amino acids. Germline V gives CDR1 KGHSH, CDR2 LQKENI. CDR3 sequence reads: CASRAEGTQPQHF. CDR3 DNA: TGTGCCAGCCGCGCGGAGGGTACCCAGCCCCAGCATTTT.

This clone was found once. The genes are TRBV2 and TRBJ1-2; possible D gene TRBD1, 5 bases. V shed 8 bases and J shed 5 bases, with 18 bases lying between them. The V gene's germline CDR1 is SNHLY and CDR2 FYNNEI. This CDR3 contains 14 residues. The CDR3: CASGSRTLIYGYTF. The CDR3 coding sequence is TGTGCCAGCGGATCGAGGACACTAATTTATGGCTACACCTTC.

The chain uses TRBV15 and TRBJ1-2; 10 bases align to TRBD1. There are 15 residues in the CDR3. Germline trimming cut 1 base from V and 7 bases from J; bases unmatched to any gene: 6. Germline values: CDR1 LNHNV, CDR2 YYDKDF (reference sequence). The CDR3 DNA reads as TGTGCCACCAGCAGAGGGGGGGACAGGGGAGTTGGCTACACCTTC. It encodes CATSRGGDRGVGYTF.

V is TRBV18 and J is TRBJ2-7; 7 nucleotides align to TRBD1. The CDR3 spans 13 residues. Germline CDR1 reads KGHSH; CDR2 reads LQKENI. V shed 2 bases and J 7 bases; nucleotides not matched to a gene: 5. In DNA, the CDR3 is TGTGCCAGCTCACCATGGGACAGAGGGGAGCAGTACTTC. Translating gives CASSPWDRGEQYF.

The chain links TRBV7-2 to TRBJ2-7; the D gene is possibly TRBD1 (5 bases). V was shortened by 2 bases and J by 0 bases, with 11 bases between the two germline ends. Germline assignment: CDR1 SGHTA and CDR2 FQGNSA. CDR3 length: 15 residues. CDR3 nucleotide sequence: TGTGCCAGCAGCTTACGGGCAGGGCCCTCCTACGAGCAGTACTTC. Protein product: CASSLRAGPSYEQYF.